The clone carrying this T cell receptor (beta chain) was picked up a small number of times. TCRdb's table, derived via immunoSEQ multiplex PCR, lists solely in-frame clones and lacks some. The table includes around 70,000 clones, roughly 88% detected once. The entry originates in a study of OX40 agonist ivuxolimab in advanced cancers. The V end lost 2 bases, the J end lost 1 base, and 11 bases lay between the germline ends. The CDR3 is 15 amino acids. Germline V gives CDR1 SGHTA, CDR2 FQGNSA. The specimen comprised CD4+ or CD8+ T cells sorted from blood, sampled in a trial of the OX40 agonist ivuxolimab. The V call is TRBV7-2, the J call TRBJ1-1; no firm D call. This sequence was found in an adult with an advanced solid tumor such as melanoma, head and neck, liver or kidney cancer. The CDR3 is CASSLQTTSNTEAFF. As DNA, the CDR3 is TGTGCCAGCAGCTTACAAACGACCTCGAACACTGAAGCTTTCTTT.